A single T cell receptor (beta chain) is shown here with its context. The antigen remains undetermined. The data were obtained in a study of CXCR3-negative and CXCR3-positive naive CD8 T cells. The study, taken as a whole, reports: CXCR3-expressing naive cells carried TRB CDR3s more hydrophobic than those of CXCR3-negative naive cells.

The CDR3 spans 13 residues. The V gene's germline CDR1 is LNHNV and CDR2 YYDKDF (reference sequence). UMI labels and 5' RACE were used to prepare the TRB cDNA libraries. TCRdb processed the 5' RACE reads again and assigns one entry to each CDR3 protein, with no DNA. This table holds about 110,000 distinct CDR3 sequences. This sequence was found in a human donor in good health. Some clones in this sample may be carry-over from other donors' samples. The sequencing sample was made of naive CXCR3+ CD8+ T cells from blood. Documented subset: CD45RO-CCR7+CD27+CD95- naive CD8+ T cells expressing CXCR3 (TNR3+). The chain uses TRBV15 and TRBJ1-1; lacking DNA, the TRBD1 call made by TCRdb goes unchecked. This chain's CDR3 is CATSRAGLVEAFF. Full variable domain (rest looked up from reference TRBV15 and TRBJ1-1): DAMVIQNPRYQVTQFGKPVTLSCSQTLNHNVMYWYQQKSSQAPKLLFHYYDKDFNNEADTPDNFQSRRPNTSFCFLDIRSPGLGDTAMYLCATSRAGLVEAFFGQGTRLTVV.